Listed below are T cell receptor beta chains from one sample, sequenced in a study of cytomegalovirus exposure and HLA in healthy donors. TCRdb's table, derived via immunoSEQ multiplex PCR, lists solely in-frame clones and lacks some. The sample comprises approximately 120,000 clones, around 80% of which are singletons, and around 1.3% rests with the top ten. Source material: PBMCs. These receptors were collected from a female donor in good health and CMV-seronegative. The CDR3 runs from the conserved cysteine through the conserved F or W. A D gene is named only where the DNA matches it firmly. Not every row has a clone size; where given, it reads once, few, many or a size class.

d_gene	v_gene	j_gene	abundance	CDR3aa	CDR3nt
TRBD2	TRBV15	TRBJ2-5	NA	CATSRDRGGGVAQYF	TGTGCCACCAGCAGAGATCGGGGCGGGGGGGTGGCCCAGTACTTC
NA	TRBV5-1	TRBJ1-1	NA	CASSLAAGVEAFF	TGCGCCAGCAGCTTGGCTGCCGGGGTCGAGGCTTTCTTT
NA	TRBV11-2	TRBJ1-5	NA	CASSLGAPQPQHF	TGTGCCAGCAGTCTCGGTGCTCCTCAGCCCCAGCATTTT
NA	TRBV7-3	TRBJ2-3	NA	CASSLEATDTQYF	TGTGCCAGCAGCTTAGAGGCCACAGATACGCAGTATTTT
NA	TRBV30	TRBJ2-5	NA	CAWRDETPLDAGTQYF	TGTGCCTGGAGGGACGAAACCCCTCTAGACGCGGGGACCCAGTACTTC
TRBD2	TRBV6-1	TRBJ2-5	NA	CASSEILAGNQETQYF	TGTGCCAGCAGTGAAATCCTAGCGGGAAACCAAGAGACCCAGTACTTC
NA	TRBV5-4	TRBJ2-3	NA	CASSPRQEDTQYF	TGTGCCAGCAGCCCCCGACAGGAGGATACGCAGTATTTT
NA	TRBV2	TRBJ1-5	NA	CASSGGVDSNQPQHF	TGTGCCAGCAGTGGGGGGGTTGATAGCAATCAGCCCCAGCATTTT
TRBD1	TRBV19	TRBJ2-3	NA	CASRPGQGTDTQYF	TGTGCCAGTAGGCCGGGACAGGGCACAGATACGCAGTATTTT
NA	TRBV10-2	TRBJ2-3	NA	CASSPSSDTQYF	TGCGCCAGCAGTCCGAGTTCGGATACGCAGTATTTT
NA	TRBV4-1	TRBJ2-2	NA	CASRSGAGELFF	TGCGCCAGCAGGTCGGGAGCCGGGGAGCTGTTTTTT
NA	TRBV23-1	TRBJ1-5	NA	CASSQSQGSEQPQHF	TGCGCCAGCAGTCAATCACAGGGCAGCGAACAGCCCCAGCATTTT
NA	TRBV18	TRBJ2-3	NA	CASSAGQISTDTQYF	TGTGCCAGCTCAGCGGGACAGATTAGCACAGATACGCAGTATTTT
TRBD2	TRBV7-2	TRBJ2-7	few	CASRGGGTSGTIYEQYF	TGTGCCAGCCGGGGAGGGGGGACTAGCGGGACGATTTACGAGCAGTACTTC
NA	TRBV5-4	TRBJ1-3	NA	CASSLGQYSGNTIYF	TGTGCCAGCAGCTTGGGACAGTACTCTGGAAACACCATATATTTT
NA	TRBV6-6	TRBJ1-2	few	CASSLDYGYTF	TGTGCCAGCAGTCTTGACTATGGCTACACCTTC
NA	TRBV6-7	TRBJ2-7	few	CASSYDWGHKKKAAYEQYF	TGTGCCAGCAGTTACGATTGGGGACACAAAAAGAAAGCGGCATACGAGCAGTACTTC
TRBD2	TRBV5-1	TRBJ2-1	NA	CASSLTTPVAGVNEQFF	TGCGCCAGCAGCTTGACCACGCCAGTAGCGGGAGTTAATGAGCAGTTCTTC
NA	TRBV5-1	TRBJ2-1	NA	CASSTDARGIPVNEQFF	TGCGCCAGCAGCACCGATGCACGGGGTATCCCCGTCAATGAGCAGTTCTTC
NA	TRBV27	TRBJ1-2	NA	CASSLAQGYGYTF	TGTGCCAGCAGTTTGGCACAGGGCTATGGCTACACCTTC
TRBD1	TRBV5-1	TRBJ2-2	once	CASSIRDSRTGELFF	TGCGCCAGCAGCATCCGGGACAGCAGAACTGGGGAGCTGTTTTTT
NA	TRBV2	TRBJ1-1	NA	CASSEEGISGKEAFF	TGTGCCAGCAGTGAGGAGGGGATATCTGGAAAGGAAGCTTTCTTT
TRBD2	TRBV30	TRBJ2-5	NA	CAWSRGLGPEETQYF	TGTGCCTGGAGTCGGGGACTAGGGCCAGAAGAGACCCAGTACTTC
TRBD2	TRBV28	TRBJ2-7	NA	CASSLFQWPSGKGDEQYF	TGTGCCAGCAGTTTATTTCAATGGCCTAGCGGGAAAGGGGACGAGCAGTACTTC
TRBD2	TRBV19	TRBJ2-1	once	CASSILGTSGYNEQFF	TGTGCCAGTAGTATTCTAGGGACTAGCGGATACAATGAGCAGTTCTTC
NA	TRBV6-1	TRBJ2-5	NA	CASSEGGGQETQYF	TGTGCCAGCAGTGAAGGCGGAGGGCAAGAGACCCAGTACTTC
NA	TRBV2	TRBJ2-5	NA	CASYPAAYQETQYF	TGTGCCAGCTATCCAGCGGCATACCAAGAGACCCAGTACTTC
TRBD2	TRBV7-3	TRBJ2-3	NA	CASSTGGYADTQYF	TGTGCCAGTTCTACGGGGGGGTATGCAGATACGCAGTATTTT
NA	TRBV28	TRBJ2-3	once	CASSLRVRGLTDTQYF	TGTGCCAGCAGCCTTAGGGTAAGGGGCCTCACAGATACGCAGTATTTT
TRBD1	TRBV6-5	TRBJ2-7	NA	CASSYQQGPYEQYF	TGTGCCAGCAGTTACCAACAGGGGCCCTACGAGCAGTACTTC
NA	TRBV6-1	TRBJ1-5	NA	CASSERYRSNQPQHF	TGTGCCAGCAGTGAACGGTACAGAAGCAATCAGCCCCAGCATTTT
NA	TRBV30	TRBJ1-3	NA	CAWRRANSGNTIYF	TGTGCCTGGAGGCGGGCCAACTCTGGAAACACCATATATTTT
NA	TRBV19	TRBJ2-1	NA	CASQQAGSSYNEQFF	TGTGCCAGCCAGCAGGCGGGGAGCTCCTACAATGAGCAGTTCTTC
NA	TRBV5-1	TRBJ2-7	NA	CASSPGTSGYEQYF	TGCGCCAGCAGCCCCGGGACATCTGGCTACGAGCAGTACTTC
TRBD1	TRBV7-8	TRBJ2-1	NA	CASSLVSGGLYNEQFF	TGTGCCAGCAGCTTAGTTTCAGGGGGCCTATACAATGAGCAGTTCTTC
TRBD2	TRBV28	TRBJ2-2	NA	CVSRVGGSHTGELFF	TGTGTCAGCCGCGTGGGCGGGAGCCACACCGGGGAGCTGTTTTTT
NA	TRBV27	TRBJ2-5	NA	CASSLLGGQETQYF	TGTGCCAGCAGTTTACTGGGGGGCCAAGAGACCCAGTACTTC
TRBD1	TRBV5-8	TRBJ1-5	NA	CASSRDRANQPQHF	TGTGCCAGCAGCCGGGACAGGGCGAATCAGCCCCAGCATTTT